This is a list of T cell receptor beta chains from one sample in a study of early stage breast cancer tumors. The table came from immunoSEQ multiplex PCR; TCRdb's copy has only in-frame clones and leaves some out. The profile shows about 5,400 clones, around 68% of them singletons. What was sequenced was breast tumor tissue. Source of these receptors: a person aged 55 to 75 with breast cancer. Each CDR3 is given with its conserved first and last residue. Fields, in order: clone size, D gene, V gene, J gene, CDR3 protein, CDR3 DNA. D genes are given only for firm matches. Size is omitted from some rows. Given values are once, few, many or a class for expanded clones.

-,TRBD2,TRBV23-1,TRBJ2-1,CASSQSILGTSSICPDEQFF,TGCGCCAGCAGTCAATCTATCCTCGGGACTAGTTCTATTTGCCCCGATGAGCAGTTCTTC
once,TRBD2,TRBV9,TRBJ2-1,CASSGGGLAGGTSSYNEQFF,TGTGCCAGCAGCGGAGGGGGACTAGCGGGAGGAACGAGCTCCTACAATGAGCAGTTCTTC
-,TRBD1,TRBV7-9,TRBJ1-3,CASSLVGQGFSGNTIYF,TGTGCCAGCAGCTTAGTAGGACAGGGGTTCTCTGGAAACACCATATATTTT
few,-,TRBV27,TRBJ2-3,CASSSPSRDTQYF,TGTGCCAGCAGTTCTCCCTCCCGAGATACGCAGTATTTT
-,-,TRBV10-2,TRBJ1-6,CASRGGSSYNSPLHF,TGCGCCAGCAGGGGGGGGAGCTCCTATAATTCACCCCTCCACTTT
-,-,TRBV5-6,TRBJ2-3,CASSFRLVSDTQYF,TGTGCCAGCAGCTTTCGACTAGTTTCAGATACGCAGTATTTT
-,TRBD2,TRBV4-2,TRBJ2-7,CASSQGLAGAYEQYF,TGTGCCAGCAGCCAAGGGCTAGCGGGAGCCTACGAGCAGTACTTC
-,TRBD1,TRBV12-5,TRBJ2-5,CASGVDRGETQYF,TGTGCTAGTGGTGTGGACAGGGGGGAGACCCAGTACTTC
-,-,TRBV7-9,TRBJ2-7,CASSLTGIHYEQYF,TGTGCCAGCAGCTTGACCGGGATACACTACGAGCAGTACTTC
-,-,TRBV30,TRBJ1-1,CAWSVPYESRSGTEAFF,TGTGCCTGGAGTGTACCTTATGAGTCTCGAAGCGGCACTGAAGCTTTCTTT
-,-,TRBV7-8,TRBJ1-3,CASSLDGASGNTIYF,TGTGCCAGCAGCTTAGACGGAGCCTCTGGAAACACCATATATTTT
-,TRBD1,TRBV5-1,TRBJ1-4,CASSSGDSTNEKLFF,TGCGCCAGCAGCTCCGGGGACAGTACTAATGAAAAACTGTTTTTT
-,-,TRBV27,TRBJ1-6,CASSLRGLENSPLHF,TGTGCCAGCAGTTTAAGGGGACTGGAGAATTCACCCCTCCACTTT
-,TRBD1,TRBV5-1,TRBJ1-1,CASRPGQAYTEAFF,TGCGCCAGCAGGCCGGGACAGGCGTACACTGAAGCTTTCTTT
-,TRBD1,TRBV9,TRBJ1-2,CASSPSPTGDGGYTF,TGTGCCAGCAGCCCCAGCCCCACAGGGGACGGAGGCTACACCTTC
-,TRBD2,TRBV9,TRBJ2-3,CASSVGAGGQIDTQYF,TGTGCCAGCAGCGTAGGGGCGGGGGGGCAAATAGATACGCAGTATTTT
-,TRBD2,TRBV9,TRBJ2-3,CASSRSGRAVDTQYF,TGTGCCAGCAGCCGGAGCGGGAGGGCCGTAGATACGCAGTATTTT
-,TRBD1,TRBV11-2,TRBJ1-6,CASSLLGQGYSPLHF,TGTGCCAGCAGCTTACTGGGACAGGGGTATTCACCCCTCCACTTT
-,-,TRBV6-5,TRBJ1-4,CASSYTRQTDNEKLFF,TGTGCCAGCAGTTACACGAGACAGACAGATAATGAAAAACTGTTTTTT
-,-,TRBV11-2,TRBJ1-3,CASSPLPHRSGNTIYF,TGTGCCAGCAGCCCCCTTCCACATCGCTCTGGAAACACCATATATTTT
-,-,TRBV7-8,TRBJ2-5,CASSLATQETQYF,TGTGCCAGCAGCTTGGCTACCCAAGAGACCCAGTACTTC
-,-,TRBV5-1,TRBJ2-3,CASSTLGDGTSTDTQYF,TGCGCCAGCAGCACCCTGGGGGACGGCACTAGCACAGATACGCAGTATTTT
-,-,TRBV10-3,TRBJ1-5,CAISGRDVDQPQHF,TGTGCCATCAGTGGGAGAGACGTAGATCAGCCCCAGCATTTT
medium-sized,-,TRBV14,TRBJ1-6,CASSHGVGSPLHF,TGTGCCAGCAGCCACGGGGTCGGTTCACCCCTCCACTTT
few,-,TRBV7-6,TRBJ1-6,CASGGTYNSPLHF,TGTGCGTCCGGGGGGACCTATAATTCACCCCTCCACTTT
-,TRBD1,TRBV5-1,TRBJ1-5,CASSTGTGGANQPQHF,TGCGCCAGCAGCACGGGGACAGGGGGAGCCAATCAGCCCCAGCATTTT
-,-,TRBV5-6,TRBJ1-1,CASSLGQQNTEAFF,TGTGCCAGCAGCTTGGGACAGCAGAACACTGAAGCTTTCTTT
few,TRBD1,TRBV5-1,TRBJ1-2,CASSVSGQGADGYTF,TGCGCCAGCAGCGTCTCGGGACAGGGGGCAGATGGCTACACCTTC
-,-,TRBV6-5,TRBJ1-1,CASSYGGTEAFF,TGTGCCAGCAGTTACGGAGGAACTGAAGCTTTCTTT
-,-,TRBV11-3,TRBJ1-1,CASSRLRGWAGTEAFF,TGTGCCAGCAGCCGCCTCAGGGGATGGGCGGGCACTGAAGCTTTCTTT
-,-,TRBV10-3,TRBJ1-1,CATRAGNTEAFF,TGTGCCACCCGGGCGGGAAACACTGAAGCTTTCTTT
-,-,TRBV5-1,TRBJ1-2,CASSTIPGDGMGDYGYTF,TGCGCCAGCAGCACTATCCCAGGGGACGGCATGGGGGACTATGGCTACACCTTC
few,TRBD1,TRBV5-1,TRBJ1-1,CASSFPGGNTEAFF,TGCGCCAGCAGCTTTCCAGGGGGCAACACTGAAGCTTTCTTT
few,TRBD2,TRBV19,TRBJ2-1,CASPRTSLRDEQFF,TGTGCCAGTCCGAGGACTAGCCTACGGGATGAGCAGTTCTTC
-,-,TRBV11-3,TRBJ1-5,CASNRDANQPQHF,TGTGCCAGCAACCGCGACGCCAATCAGCCCCAGCATTTT
once,-,TRBV29-1,TRBJ1-1,CSVLSVGGNTEAFF,TGCAGCGTTTTGTCTGTAGGGGGGAACACTGAAGCTTTCTTT
-,-,TRBV4-1,TRBJ2-1,CASSLKIIRDYNEQFF,TGCGCCAGCAGTCTAAAGATAATCAGGGACTACAATGAGCAGTTCTTC
-,-,TRBV7-7,TRBJ2-6,CASSFHVPQSRANVLTF,TGTGCCAGCAGCTTTCACGTGCCACAAAGTCGGGCCAACGTCCTGACTTTC
few,-,TRBV5-4,TRBJ2-5,CASSAGAEETQYF,TGTGCCAGCAGCGCCGGGGCTGAAGAGACCCAGTACTTC
few,-,TRBV27,TRBJ1-1,CASSPSTGTMNTEAFF,TGTGCCAGCAGTCCCTCCACCGGGACGATGAACACTGAAGCTTTCTTT
-,-,TRBV27,TRBJ2-1,CASSLMATLLGNEQFF,TGTGCCAGCAGTTTAATGGCAACCCTGTTAGGCAATGAGCAGTTCTTC
few,-,TRBV7-7,TRBJ2-1,CASSLRRAEQFF,TGTGCTAGCAGCTTACGGCGGGCGGAGCAGTTCTTC
few,TRBD1,TRBV2,TRBJ2-1,CASTGQGNEQFF,TGTGCCAGCACCGGACAGGGCAATGAGCAGTTCTTC
-,-,TRBV7-8,TRBJ1-6,CASSLEGVGAGRSYNSPLHF,TGTGCCAGCAGCTTAGAAGGGGTAGGGGCCGGACGCTCCTATAATTCACCCCTCCACTTT